The rows below give T cell receptor beta chains drawn from one sample of a study of blood T cell repertoires in COVID-19. Some clones are missing from TCRdb's copy, which holds only in-frame ones; the method was immunoSEQ multiplex PCR. The top ten hold approximately 10% of the sample, which has approximately 50,000 clones, 65% to 90% seen once. Material for sequencing was peripheral blood. These receptors were taken from a human donor in a cohort sampled during active COVID-19. Both conserved end residues are part of each CDR3. D genes are given only for firm matches. Clone size is given for some rows only: seen once, a few or many times, or a class if the clone is expanded.

CDR3 DNA	CDR3 protein	clone size	D gene	V gene	J gene
TGTGCCAGCAGTTACTCGGGCCCAGCTCTCTACGAGCAGTACTTC	CASSYSGPALYEQYF	NA	NA	TRBV6-5	TRBJ2-7
TGTGCCAGTAGTGCAGACACGATGACAGGTTCCAATGAAAAACTGTTTTTT	CASSADTMTGSNEKLFF	NA	NA	TRBV19	TRBJ1-4
TGTGCCAGCAGTTTCGGACAGGGGTTCACCGGGGAGCTGTTTTTT	CASSFGQGFTGELFF	NA	TRBD1	TRBV27	TRBJ2-2
TGTGCCAGCAGCGCACAGGGGGCGAGCAATCAGCCCCAGCATTTT	CASSAQGASNQPQHF	NA	TRBD1	TRBV2	TRBJ1-5
TGTGCCACCAGCAGAGCCCTTCGACAGGCCCTCTCCTATAATTCACCCCTCCACTTT	CATSRALRQALSYNSPLHF	few	NA	TRBV15	TRBJ1-6
TGTGCCAGCAGCTCCACAGGGGCGGTACAAGAGACCCAGTACTTC	CASSSTGAVQETQYF	NA	TRBD1	TRBV28	TRBJ2-5
TGCGCCAGTGGTCAGGGTAGGCATAGTGGGGAGCAGTACTTC	CASGQGRHSGEQYF	NA	NA	TRBV23-1	TRBJ2-7
TGCGCCAGCAGCTTGGGGGCAGCCTATGGCTACACCTTC	CASSLGAAYGYTF	NA	NA	TRBV5-1	TRBJ1-2
TGCGCCAGCAGCCAAGATAGGGGTAGGGGCACTGAAGCTTTCTTT	CASSQDRGRGTEAFF	NA	NA	TRBV4-3	TRBJ1-1
TGTGCCAGCAGCCCTAATCGGAGATGGTTTTTTGGCTACACCTTC	CASSPNRRWFFGYTF	NA	NA	TRBV7-8	TRBJ1-2
TGTGCCAGCAGCTTGTCCCCAGATACGCGCGAGCCCACGCGGTCGAAAGCTTTCTTT	CASSLSPDTREPTRSKAFF	NA	NA	TRBV5-5	TRBJ1-1
TGTGCCAGCAGCGGAGGGACTAGCGGGATCTACGAGCAGTACTTC	CASSGGTSGIYEQYF	NA	TRBD2	TRBV9	TRBJ2-7
TGTGCCAGCTCACCACCAGCGGGAAGCACAGATACGCAGTATTTT	CASSPPAGSTDTQYF	NA	TRBD2	TRBV18	TRBJ2-3
TGTGCCAGCAGGAGCTTAGAAGAGGGACAGAAAAACATTCAGTACTTC	CASRSLEEGQKNIQYF	NA	TRBD1	TRBV7-9	TRBJ2-4
TGTGCCAGCCTTCTAGCGGGGGGACACAATGAGCAGTTCTTC	CASLLAGGHNEQFF	few	TRBD2	TRBV7-9	TRBJ2-1
TGTGCCATCAAACCCAGGGGTGAGGGCACTGAAGCTTTCTTT	CAIKPRGEGTEAFF	NA	NA	TRBV10-3	TRBJ1-1
TGTGCCATCTCGACCCGAGGGGGGGAGGTTTCCGAGCAGTACTTC	CAISTRGGEVSEQYF	NA	NA	TRBV10-3	TRBJ2-7
TGTGCCTGGAGAGGCCCGGGACTGCTCCATCAGCCCCAGCATTTT	CAWRGPGLLHQPQHF	NA	NA	TRBV30	TRBJ1-5
TGTGCCAGTAGTATAGATCTCAGGTTTGCGGGGGAGCAGTTCTTC	CASSIDLRFAGEQFF	NA	NA	TRBV19	TRBJ2-1
TGTGCCACCAGTGAAGACGGGAGCACAGATACGCAGTATTTT	CATSEDGSTDTQYF	NA	NA	TRBV24-1	TRBJ2-3
TGTGCCAGCAGCGTTGATGGGACAGGGGAAGCAGATACGCAGTATTTT	CASSVDGTGEADTQYF	NA	TRBD1	TRBV9	TRBJ2-3
TGTGCCAGCAGTTACGGGCTCGACAGGGCGCCGTGGGCTTTCTTT	CASSYGLDRAPWAFF	NA	TRBD1	TRBV6-2/TRBV6-3	TRBJ1-1
TGTGCCAGCAGCTTGGGCCGATACTCCTACGAGCAGTACTTC	CASSLGRYSYEQYF	once	NA	TRBV7-2	TRBJ2-7
TGTGCCATCAGTGAGTTGCGAGGAGGTGAGCACACCATATATTTT	CAISELRGGEHTIYF	NA	NA	TRBV10-3	TRBJ1-3
TGCGCCAGCAGCCCCGACGTGAGCGGCCAGGGGAATACGCAGTATTTT	CASSPDVSGQGNTQYF	NA	NA	TRBV5-1	TRBJ2-3
TGTGCCAGCAGTTTACTAGCGGGAGGTACGGGAGAGCAGTACTTC	CASSLLAGGTGEQYF	NA	TRBD2	TRBV28	TRBJ2-7
TGCGCCAGCAGCCAAGATGGGCTAAACGCAGCTAATGAAAAACTGTTTTTT	CASSQDGLNAANEKLFF	NA	NA	TRBV4-3	TRBJ1-4
TGCAGTGCTAGAGGCGATTATGGCTACACCTTC	CSARGDYGYTF	NA	NA	TRBV20-1	TRBJ1-2
TGTGCCAGCAGTCCTGGACAGGACACTGAAGCTTTCTTT	CASSPGQDTEAFF	NA	TRBD1	TRBV28	TRBJ1-1
TGTGCCAGCGCGAGCGGGGGCACAGATACGCAGTATTTT	CASASGGTDTQYF	NA	TRBD2	TRBV9	TRBJ2-3
TGTGCCAGTAGTATAATCCCACTCATGGCGGGGGGAGAGACCCAGTACTTC	CASSIIPLMAGGETQYF	NA	TRBD2	TRBV19	TRBJ2-5
TGTGCCTGGGACAGGGAAGGACTCTATGGCTACACCTTC	CAWDREGLYGYTF	NA	TRBD1	TRBV30	TRBJ1-2
TGTGCCAGCAGCTTAGTCGGGGGGAGCTCTGGAAACACCATATATTTT	CASSLVGGSSGNTIYF	NA	NA	TRBV7-9	TRBJ1-3
TGTGCCAGCAGCTTAAGGGGACTAGCAAGCTCCTACAATGAGCAGTTCTTC	CASSLRGLASSYNEQFF	NA	TRBD2	TRBV11-2	TRBJ2-1
TGTGCCAGTAGTATGGCGGGAGCGGTAGATACGCAGTATTTT	CASSMAGAVDTQYF	NA	TRBD2	TRBV19	TRBJ2-3
TGTGCCAGCAGCTTATATGCTAGCGGGACGACAGATACGCAGTATTTT	CASSLYASGTTDTQYF	NA	TRBD2	TRBV7-2	TRBJ2-3